Described below is a single T cell receptor (beta chain) sequence and its context. Its antigen remains unknown. Repertoires were generated with immunoSEQ multiplex PCR, while TCRdb's copy carries only in-frame clones and drops some. The sample includes some 73,000 clones, around 89% seen only once; the top ten take roughly 9.8%. Trimming left V 1 base short and J 0 bases short, with 13 bases between. This CDR3 contains 18 residues. Germline-derived CDR1 and CDR2 are SEHNR and FQNEAQ (reference sequence). The sampling schedule covered blood at baseline, cycle 4 day 1, and cycle 7 day 1. The record originates from a study of OX40 agonist ivuxolimab in advanced cancers. Whole-study findings and limits: The mean number of expanded clones was higher in CD8+ T cells than in CD4+. Clonal expansion by week 6 occurred in CD4+ and CD8+ blood T cells (at 0.1 to 3.0 mg/kg).

This clonotype originated in an adult with an advanced solid tumor such as melanoma, head and neck, liver or kidney cancer. This rearrangement joins TRBV7-9 to TRBJ2-6, with D perhaps matching TRBD1 or TRBD2 (5 bases each). The source was CD4+ or CD8+ T cells sorted from blood, collected in a trial of the OX40 agonist ivuxolimab. The CDR3 nucleotides are TGTGCCAGCAGCTTAGAGTGGGGACGCCGCTCTGGGGCCAACGTCCTGACTTTC. Translated: CASSLEWGRRSGANVLTF.